This TCR beta chain derives from a study of T cell clones after liver transplantation. Points from the study as a whole: In a couple of subjects, few donor cells limited the measurable donor-reactive repertoire.

Germline lookup yields CDR1 KGHSH and CDR2 LQKENI. The CDR3 has 15 amino acids. The V end was cut by 4 bases, the J end by 1 base, with 13 bases between. The data were produced by immunoSEQ multiplex PCR, yet TCRdb's version contains in-frame clones alone and is incomplete. The table shows about 99,000 clones, with roughly four fifths occurring only once. About this clone itself: Antigen specificity is unknown.

The rearrangement uses TRBV18 and TRBJ1-1; D is perhaps TRBD1 (5 bases). The sequence derives from a human patient who received a liver transplant. These T cells may partly come from the graft donor. Sequenced material: CD4+ T cells from blood, taken around 50 months after liver transplant. CDR3 region: CASSQGPPSNTEAFF. In DNA form, the CDR3 reads TGTGCCAGCTCACAGGGGCCACCGTCGAACACTGAAGCTTTCTTT.